This T cell receptor beta chain emerged from a study of Graves' ophthalmopathy and Graves' hyperthyroidism (dated by TCRdb to 2017 to 2018). In terms of the full investigation: Peripheral blood samples were taken at the time of initial diagnosis, before any treatment was given. TCR beta repertoire signatures were used to distinguish Graves' ophthalmopathy from Graves' hyperthyroidism and to predict progression to ophthalmopathy. In total, some 140 blood samples were TCR-sequenced: approximately 40 ophthalmopathy, some 72 hyperthyroidism and approximately 17 hyperthyroidism-to-ophthalmopathy patients. A discovery set of 90 to 100 patients (more than 40 ophthalmopathy, under 65 stable hyperthyroidism) was enrolled to explore V-J signatures distinguishing ophthalmopathy from hyperthyroidism. In roughly 6 hyperthyroidism patients, the T-cell repertoire of thyroid tissue was compared with the T-cell repertoire of blood. Once sampling was done, hyperthyroidism patients were given methimazole at a starting dose of 30 mg daily, while ophthalmopathy patients were given high-dose intravenous methylprednisolone. An independent validation cohort comprised 18 hyperthyroidism patients and roughly 15 patients who later progressed from hyperthyroidism to ophthalmopathy.

The paper's findings and limits, for the study overall: Most of the expanded thyroid clonotypes with a frequency above 0.001 were also detected in blood, and it was suggested that the thyroid immune response may be reflected by blood repertoires. In cross-validation, the 13-signature model distinguished ophthalmopathy from stable hyperthyroidism with more than 85% sensitivity and 81% to 82% specificity, while in the test set the corresponding values were about 80% and 75%. In validation, the model predicted ophthalmopathy progression with 55% to 71% sensitivity and less than 80% specificity; some 13 predicted patients were CT-confirmed with GO in a median of approximately six months. No statistical method was used to set the sample size in advance, and the investigators knew which group each participant was assigned to.

Ophthalmopathy patients had moderately to severely active disease, Clinical Activity Score of at least 3, NOSPECS grade of at least 4, and disease duration under 3 months. Patients with other autoimmune diseases, uncontrolled infections, pregnancy or lactation were excluded from the study. Clinical symptoms, serum thyroxine, TRAb, thyroid ultrasound and orbital computed tomography formed the basis of the diagnosis. Using Ficoll-Paque density gradient centrifugation, PBMCs were isolated from less than 13 ml of fresh peripheral blood. Total RNA was extracted using Trizol reagent, and RNA quality was checked on an Agilent 2100 Bioanalyzer. For repertoire sequencing, TCR beta CDR3 regions were amplified from RNA transcripts. The first round of RT-PCR was done with HTBI primers and the Qiagen OneStep RT-PCR kit, and was followed by a second round of multiplex PCR, then size selection and purification. Libraries were sequenced on an Illumina HiSeq2000 using paired-end 100 bp reads. The paper's processing steps were these. SOAPnuke was used to process the reads, throwing out any read that had adapters, had uncalled bases, had a mean Phred below 15, or lacked an exact constant-primer or identifier match. High-quality paired reads were merged with COPE v1.2.5. Each unique nucleotide sequence was defined as a clonotype, and clonotypes were aligned to IMGT TRB V, D and J references with MiTCR v1.1. Only V-J combinations with frequency above 0.0001 were analysed, covering approximately 99% of repertoires. For each V-J combination, a TCR clonal expansion and chaos score was defined as the ratio of F50 clonal expansion to chaos observed in the TCRdist matrix. Welch's t-statistics and random forest were used to reduce features to over ten V-J combinations, which were fed into a naive Bayes classifier. The similarity between thyroid and blood repertoires was quantified using the Morisita-Horn index. Starting from the raw public reads, TCRdb applied fastp trimming at Q25, assembled clones with MiXCR and retained in-frame beta chains. CDR3 protein sequences are deduplicated, and each keeps its most common genes and DNA. TCRdb's processing, not the authors' own work, is the source of the V and J calls. In all, the sample holds more than 45,000 distinct CDR3 sequences, and about 50% of those were seen once. Of the sample, approximately 23% is held by the ten largest clones.

Looking up the germline V gene yields CDR1 MNHEY and CDR2 SVGAGI. Inclusive of the bounding cysteine and phenylalanine, the CDR3 is 15 residues long. Only the CDR3 DNA is retained, 45 bases long and in frame from the first base. V loses 5 bases at its end and J loses 7 bases; junction bases beyond the gene matches: 7. This clonotype was observed many times. No cognate antigen has been identified for it. No clone much larger than this one lies a single base away; base qualities are absent. The specimen was peripheral blood. The source of this sequence is an adult man with Graves' ophthalmopathy. The chain is made from TRBV6-5 and TRBJ2-2; a stretch of 10 junction bases matches TRBD1. The CDR3 region reads CASSMGQGTVGELFF. The nucleotides read TGTGCCAGCAGTATGGGACAGGGGACGGTCGGGGAGCTGTTTTTT.